This T cell receptor (beta chain) was obtained from a study of blood T cell repertoires in COVID-19 (dated by TCRdb to between 2020 and 2021). Some background on the complete study: Samples from collaborators originated in the United States, Italy and Spain and spanned both the acute and convalescent phases of COVID-19. The prospective study material was composed of cDNA or gDNA derived from T cells, B-cell-depleted T cells, or PBMCs. Subjects who had been exposed to COVID-19, were actively infected with it, or had recovered from it provided the deeply sampled blood TCRbeta repertoires that made up the dataset. The repertoires were released in a freely available public database intended as a resource for research on the immune response to SARS-CoV-2. The samples were drawn from the first 160 participants of the ongoing ImmuneRACE study and from 1,254 subjects provided by 6 global collaborators. Nearly every sample came with metadata listing a de-identified subject ID, COVID-19 status, age in years and sex. HLA class I and class II types, where available, came from metadata supplied by the sample provider rather than from assay-based typing. The investigation overall reported the following: The quantity of clinical and demographic metadata differed by source and by participant and was supplied without curation.

Collaborating institutions collected whole blood in K2EDTA tubes following their own protocols. For TCRbeta analysis, collaborator samples were shipped as frozen whole blood, as isolated PBMCs, or as DNA extracted from either sample type. Reading the germline V gene gives CDR1 MDHEN and CDR2 SYDVKM. The CDR3 holds 15 amino acids from the cysteine to the phenylalanine. Of all the DNA, just the CDR3 is kept, 45 bases in frame from base 1. Unmatched junction bases come to 14, with V trimmed by 10 bases and J by 7 bases. The immunoSEQ Assay, a bias-controlled multiplex PCR, was used to amplify TCRbeta CDR3 regions from genomic DNA. The paper's processing steps were these. Within the assay, amplification of reference gene primers was used to estimate how many nucleated cells each sample contained. Sequence reads were collapsed and filtered to measure the absolute abundance of every unique TCRbeta CDR3 rearrangement. For each sample, productive Simpson clonality was calculated by taking the square root of Simpson's diversity index across productive rearrangements. Drawn from immuneACCESS, this table holds only the in-frame rearrangements with V and J called that TCRdb kept. Clones are partly lost; checked studies trace under half to an unresolved V gene and leave the rest unexplained. The DNA gave D and trimming, while V, J and clone size come from that table. The sample records approximately 63,000 clones, around 90% of which are singletons. The ten most abundant clones make up about 18% of the sample.

As concerns this clone: Its antigen is currently not known. Base qualities were left out, and no much larger clone turns up one base away.

The chain employs TRBV28 and TRBJ2-3, with 10 bases aligning to TRBD2. The origin of this receptor is an elderly woman with active COVID-19. The specimen was peripheral blood. The nucleotide sequence is given as TGTGCCACCAAGGCGGCTAGCGGGGGAGGGTATACGCAGTATTTT. Its translation is CATKAASGGGYTQYF.